This entry lists 28 T cell receptor beta chains sequenced from one sample in a study of blood T cells in healthy people across ages. Sample-barcoded 5' priming and a J-beta primer mix drove a second PCR of about 6 to 12 cycles. TCRdb passed the 5' RACE reads through MiXCR, listing each CDR3 protein once. In the table there are about 800,000 distinct CDR3 sequences, around a quarter of which are singletons. Separately, the same data were catalogued under a study of T cells of mothers and their children.

The specimen sequenced was blood. These receptors all come from a boy aged 5-17 years in good health.

The chain uses TRBV5-5 and TRBJ1-3; maybe TRBD1 (5 bases). Trimming removed 3 bases from V and 0 bases from J, with 13 bases in between. The CDR3 is 16 amino acids. Looked up from germline, CDR1 is SGHKS and CDR2 is YYEKEE (reference sequence). CDR3 protein: CASSWGPPSSGNTIYF. CDR3 in DNA: TGTGCCAGCAGCTGGGGACCGCCAAGCTCTGGAAACACCATATATTTT.

The rearrangement links TRBV28 to TRBJ2-7; possible D gene TRBD1, 6 bases. The CDR3 has 15 amino acids. Trimming cost V 6 bases and J 2 bases, with 17 bases left between them. Germline V lookup: CDR1 MDHEN, CDR2 SYDVKM. CDR3 protein: CASRTGRRPPYEQYF. DNA for the CDR3: TGTGCCAGCAGGACAGGACGAAGACCCCCCTACGAGCAGTACTTC.

This clonotype showed up many times. V is TRBV7-3 and J is TRBJ2-1, with TRBD2 matching over 10 bases. The CDR3 loop spans 15 amino acids. In germline, CDR1 is SGHTA, CDR2 FQGTGA. The V and J ends lost 4 bases and 12 bases, in that order; junction bases with no gene match: 12. Written as DNA, the CDR3 is TGTGCCAGCAGCTGGACTAGCGGACCTTCTAGTACGCAGTTCTTC. Protein: CASSWTSGPSSTQFF.

The chain combines TRBV5-6 with TRBJ2-1, with a possible D match to TRBD2 (6 bases). V was shortened by 7 bases and J by 2 bases, with 13 bases between the two germline ends. Germline CDR1 reads SGHDT; CDR2 reads YYEEEE. The CDR3 totals 14 residues. The CDR3 is CASLDAGTYNEQFF. The DNA of the CDR3 is TGTGCCAGCCTGGACGCGGGAACCTACAATGAGCAGTTCTTC.

This clonotype was counted between two and nine times. This CDR3 is CAIGTAQETQYF. In nucleotides, the CDR3 is TGTGCCATCGGGACAGCCCAAGAGACCCAGTACTTC. The chain combines TRBV10-3 with TRBJ2-5, with 7 bases that match TRBD1. The germline V gene has CDR1 ENHRY and CDR2 SYGVKD. J was trimmed by 1 base and V by 8 bases; bases with no gene match: 1. The CDR3 spans 12 residues.

This clonotype occurred a few times. The V call is TRBV6-6, the J call TRBJ2-5; D could derive from TRBD1 or TRBD2 (5 bases each). The germline CDR1 and CDR2 sequences are MNHNY and SVGAGI (reference sequence). This CDR3 contains 14 residues. Trimming cost V 4 bases and J 2 bases, with 11 bases left between them. In nucleotides, the CDR3 is TGTGCCAGCAGTTCGGGACGAGTGCAAGAGACCCAGTACTTC. It yields the protein CASSSGRVQETQYF.

The table lists this clonotype with a few counts. The chain employs TRBV28 and TRBJ2-3; 9 nucleotides agree with TRBD2. The CDR3 has 17 amino acids. With V trimmed by 2 bases and J by 3 bases, 9 bases remained unmatched. The germline V gene encodes CDR1 MDHEN and CDR2 SYDVKM. The CDR3 here is CASSLRTAGLATDTQYF. In nucleotides, the CDR3 is TGTGCCAGCAGTTTAAGAACCGCCGGACTAGCGACAGATACGCAGTATTTT.

This clonotype was detected many times. This sequence joins TRBV29-1 and TRBJ2-3; D tentatively reads TRBD1 or TRBD2 (6 bases each). Germline V gives CDR1 SQVTM, CDR2 ANQGSEA. The V and J ends lost 6 bases and 2 bases respectively, with 12 bases between them. This CDR3 has 13 amino acids. DNA of the CDR3: TGCAGCGTGGAGGGACACTACACAGATACGCAGTATTTT. Translated, it gives CSVEGHYTDTQYF.

V and J are TRBV20-1 and TRBJ2-5; 10 bases are shared with TRBD2. Germline V gene sequence: CDR1 DFQATT, CDR2 SNEGSKA (reference sequence). Losses at the gene ends were 4 bases for V and 5 bases for J; bases not matched to a gene: 10. CDR3 length: 15 amino acids. CDR3 sequence (DNA): TGCAGTGCTACCATCCCTAGCGGGAGTACTGAGACCCAGTACTTC. This codes for CSATIPSGSTETQYF.

Turning to this clonotype: An end of the junction does not agree with germline; a read error may underlie this. The gene calls are TRBV29-1 and TRBJ2-1, with TRBD2 matching 8 bases. CDR1 SQVTM and CDR2 ANQGSEA come from the germline V gene. This CDR3 is built from 14 residues. The CDR3 is CSASGTRDYNEHFF. DNA of the CDR3: TGCAGCGCGTCCGGGACTAGAGATTACAATGAGCACTTCTTC.

V usage is TRBV4-1 and J usage is TRBJ1-1; perhaps TRBD1 as D (6 bases). The germline V gene has CDR1 MGHRA and CDR2 YSYEKL. Trimming took 0 bases from V and 1 from J, leaving 18 bases between them. This CDR3 comprises 18 residues. DNA for the CDR3: TGCGCCAGCAGCCAAGATCGCCAGGGGCTATTTGGGAACACTGAAGCTTTCTTT. Translating it yields CASSQDRQGLFGNTEAFF.

This chain uses TRBV20-1 with TRBJ2-7; 7 positions match TRBD2. V trimming: 3 bases; J trimming: 2 bases; junction bases outside the gene matches: 10. The CDR3 extends over 15 amino acids. Germline V CDR1 and CDR2: DFQATT, SNEGSKA (reference sequence). The CDR3 loop reads CSASSGGSWTYEQYF. In nucleotides, the CDR3 is TGCAGTGCTAGTTCTGGCGGGAGTTGGACCTACGAGCAGTACTTC.

This chain links TRBV19 with TRBJ2-1; D remains ambiguous. Per the germline V gene, CDR1 is LNHDA and CDR2 is SQIVND (reference sequence). The ends were cut back, 3 bases at V and 6 bases at J, with 6 bases in the middle. The CDR3 has 12 amino acids. This chain's CDR3 is CASSMLGNEQFF. CDR3 nucleotide sequence: TGTGCCAGTAGTATGCTCGGCAATGAGCAGTTCTTC.

The chain employs TRBV20-1 and TRBJ2-1; 10 bases map to TRBD1. The germline CDR1 and CDR2 sequences are DFQATT and SNEGSKA (reference sequence). V was pared by 0 bases and J by 2 bases, with 10 bases of the junction left unmatched. The CDR3 totals 18 residues. The CDR3 coding sequence is TGCAGTGCTAGAGATCGGGTTTCAGGACAGGGGGCCTACAATGAGCAGTTCTTC. This sequence encodes CSARDRVSGQGAYNEQFF.

The chain has TRBV7-2 and TRBJ2-3; D unclear. The CDR3 is 13 amino acids. Germline values: CDR1 SGHTA, CDR2 FQGNSA. Trimming cost V 1 base and J 4 bases, with 6 bases left between them. This CDR3 is CASSLEIPDTQYF. CDR3 in DNA: TGTGCCAGCAGCTTAGAAATTCCAGATACGCAGTATTTT. Looking up the rest from reference TRBV7-2 and TRBJ2-3 gives the full variable domain: GAGVSQSPSNKVTEKGKDVELRCDPISGHTALYWYRQSLGQGLEFLIYFQGNSAPDKSGLPSDRFSAERTGGSVSTLTIQRTQQEDSAVYLCASSLEIPDTQYFGPGTRLTVL.

In its sample, this clonotype was seen a few times. The chain links TRBV12-3 or TRBV12-4 to TRBJ2-1; D might be TRBD1 (6 bases). V was cut by 2 bases and J by 3 bases, with 8 bases left in between. This CDR3 has 14 residues. The CDR3 is CASSLTGIYNEQFF. The CDR3 bases are TGTGCCAGCAGTTTAACAGGGATCTACAATGAGCAGTTCTTC.

This rearrangement joins TRBV20-1 to TRBJ2-5, with D perhaps TRBD2 (6 bases). V lost 6 bases and J lost 0, with 14 bases in between. Germline V gene lookup returns CDR1 DFQATT and CDR2 SNEGSKA (reference sequence). The CDR3 runs 14 residues. CDR3 nucleotides: TGCAGTGCCCCACGGGAGAGGTACCAAGAGACCCAGTACTTC. This sequence encodes CSAPRERYQETQYF.

V is TRBV6-1 and J is TRBJ2-5, with TRBD2 matching over 9 bases. TRBJ2-1 explains the end of the DNA better; the J call may be wrong. The CDR3 is 18 amino acids. CDR1 is MNHNS and CDR2 is SASEGT in the germline V gene. The CDR3 region is CASSEGIWTSVGGNEQFF. The DNA for the CDR3 is TGTGCCAGCAGTGAAGGAATTTGGACTAGCGTTGGGGGCAATGAGCAGTTCTTC.

This clonotype was detected a few times. The chain uses TRBV7-9 and TRBJ1-4; the D is unclear. The CDR3 has 13 amino acids. Germline assignment: CDR1 SEHNR and CDR2 FQNEAQ (reference sequence). Trimming pared 8 bases from V and 3 bases from J, leaving 10 bases between. CDR3 in DNA: TGTGCCAGCGGGAGTGCTTCTAATGAAAAACTGTTTTTT. Its protein is CASGSASNEKLFF.

The chain recombines TRBV20-1 with TRBJ2-1; 10 bases match TRBD2. CDR3 length: 18 residues. V shed 1 base and J 0 bases; nucleotides not matched to a gene: 9. From germline, CDR1 is DFQATT and CDR2 SNEGSKA (reference sequence). The CDR3 DNA follows: TGCAGTGCTAGAGGGTTACAGCGGGGGGGCTCCTCCTACAATGAGCAGTTCTTC. Protein sequence: CSARGLQRGGSSYNEQFF.

The chain carries TRBV28 and TRBJ2-1; the D is unclear. The CDR3 is 13 residues long. Germline loops: CDR1 MDHEN, CDR2 SYDVKM. The V gene lost 3 bases and the J gene lost 12 bases, with 15 bases spanning the gap. Written as DNA, the CDR3 is TGTGCCAGCAGTTTGAGCAAGGTTAGGTGGCAGTTCTTC. The encoded protein is CASSLSKVRWQFF.

V gene TRBV4-3 combines with J gene TRBJ2-3; TRBD2 agrees at 7 bases. J gave up 2 bases and V 5 bases, and 13 bases lay outside the gene matches. This CDR3 has 17 residues. The germline CDR1 and CDR2 sequences are LGHNA and YSLEER. The CDR3 loop reads CASSEAFLAGATDTQYF. CDR3 nucleotide sequence: TGCGCCAGCAGCGAAGCCTTTTTGGCGGGAGCCACAGATACGCAGTATTTT.

The chain couples TRBV3-1 to TRBJ1-2, with D unresolved. The CDR3 runs 16 residues. Trimming stripped 1 base from V and 9 bases from J, with 21 bases between. CDR1 and CDR2 (germline): LGHDT, YNNKEL (reference sequence). In DNA, the CDR3 is TGTGCCAGCAGCCAAGGAAGCGGGATACGTGATGAGCGCTACACCTTC. Translating it yields CASSQGSGIRDERYTF. The whole variable domain, filled in from reference TRBV3-1 and TRBJ1-2, reads DTAVSQTPKYLVTQMGNDKSIKCEQNLGHDTMYWYKQDSKKFLKIMFSYNNKELIINETVPNRFSPKSPDKAHLNLHINSLELGDSAVYFCASSQGSGIRDERYTFGSGTRLTVV.

This clonotype was picked up a small number of times. CDR3: CASSPQRLADYEQYF. DNA of the CDR3: TGTGCCAGCAGCCCTCAGAGACTAGCGGACTACGAGCAGTACTTC. The V gene is TRBV3-1, the J gene TRBJ2-7, with 9 bases identical to TRBD2. Germline CDR1 LGHDT, CDR2 YNNKEL (reference sequence). V shed 4 bases, J shed 3 bases, and the junction held 7 bases outside the gene matches. The CDR3 is made up of 15 amino acids.

This clonotype showed up just a few times. This chain's CDR3 is CAWTLGNTGELFF. The CDR3 bases are TGTGCCTGGACCCTTGGAAACACCGGGGAGCTGTTTTTT. V gene TRBV30 combines with J gene TRBJ2-2; D gene ambiguous. The CDR3 extends over 13 amino acids. Looked up from germline, CDR1 is GTSNPN and CDR2 is SVGIG (reference sequence). Trimming stripped 4 bases from V and 2 bases from J, with 8 bases between.

This clonotype was seen more than once but under ten times. The gene calls are TRBV4-3 and TRBJ1-4; perhaps TRBD1 as D (6 bases). CDR1 and CDR2 (germline): LGHNA, YSLEER. V was shortened by 0 bases and J by 3 bases, with 14 bases between the two germline ends. CDR3 length: 17 residues. CDR3 region: CASSQEGAGLPNEKLFF. CDR3 nucleotides: TGCGCCAGCAGCCAAGAGGGGGCGGGGCTTCCTAATGAAAAACTGTTTTTT.

This clonotype was observed a handful of times. The rearrangement joins TRBV4-3 to TRBJ1-6, with TRBD1 as a possible D gene (5 bases). This CDR3 contains 16 residues. Germline V gives CDR1 LGHNA, CDR2 YSLEER. The V end lost 4 bases, the J end lost 7 bases, and 17 bases lay between the germline ends. CDR3 nucleotide sequence: TGCGCCAGCAGCCTGACGGAGGACCGGGGGAATTCACCCCTCCACTTT. Protein product: CASSLTEDRGNSPLHF.

The chain has TRBV20-1 and TRBJ1-4, with 7 bases fitting TRBD1. CDR1 and CDR2 from the germline V gene are DFQATT and SNEGSKA (reference sequence). V shed 3 bases, J shed 4 bases, and the junction held 8 bases outside the gene matches. The CDR3 contains 15 residues. The CDR3 loop is CSASDQGQINEKLFF. The CDR3 bases are TGCAGTGCTAGCGATCAGGGACAGATTAATGAAAAACTGTTTTTT.